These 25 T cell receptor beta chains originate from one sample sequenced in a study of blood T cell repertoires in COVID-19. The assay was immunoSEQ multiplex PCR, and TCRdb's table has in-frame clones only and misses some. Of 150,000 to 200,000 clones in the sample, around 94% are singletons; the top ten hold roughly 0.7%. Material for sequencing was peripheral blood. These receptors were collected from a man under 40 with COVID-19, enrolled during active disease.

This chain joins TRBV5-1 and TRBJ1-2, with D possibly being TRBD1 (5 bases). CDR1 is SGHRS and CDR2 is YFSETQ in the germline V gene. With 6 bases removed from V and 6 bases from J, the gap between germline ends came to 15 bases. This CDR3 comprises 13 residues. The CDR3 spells CASTLGAAHGYTF. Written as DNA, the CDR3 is TGCGCCAGCACCTTAGGGGCAGCTCATGGCTACACCTTC. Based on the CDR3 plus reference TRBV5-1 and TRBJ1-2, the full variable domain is KAGVTQTPRYLIKTRGQQVTLSCSPISGHRSVSWYQQTPGQGLQFLFEYFSETQRNKGNFPGRFSGRQFSNSRSEMNVSTLELGDSALYLCASTLGAAHGYTFGSGTRLTVV.

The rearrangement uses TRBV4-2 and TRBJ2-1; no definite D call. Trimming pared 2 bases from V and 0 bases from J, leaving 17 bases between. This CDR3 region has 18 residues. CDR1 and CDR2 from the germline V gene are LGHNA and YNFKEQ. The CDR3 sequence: CASSQTRLSRDSYNEQFF. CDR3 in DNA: TGTGCCAGCAGCCAAACCCGACTCTCAAGAGACTCCTACAATGAGCAGTTCTTC.

The CDR3: CSVSTGAEAFF. CDR3 sequence (DNA): TGCAGCGTTTCGACAGGGGCGGAAGCTTTCTTT. The J gene is TRBJ1-1, the V gene TRBV29-1; the match to TRBD1 covers 8 bases. The CDR3 spans 11 residues. Germline CDR1 is SQVTM and CDR2 is ANQGSEA. V lost 5 bases and J lost 8; bases outside the gene matches: 4.

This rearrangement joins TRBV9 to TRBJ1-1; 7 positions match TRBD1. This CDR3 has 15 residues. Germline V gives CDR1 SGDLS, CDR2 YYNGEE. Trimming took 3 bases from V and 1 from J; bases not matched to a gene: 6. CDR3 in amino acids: CASSGGGQRNTEAFF. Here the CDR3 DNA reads TGTGCCAGCAGCGGAGGGGGACAGAGGAACACTGAAGCTTTCTTT.

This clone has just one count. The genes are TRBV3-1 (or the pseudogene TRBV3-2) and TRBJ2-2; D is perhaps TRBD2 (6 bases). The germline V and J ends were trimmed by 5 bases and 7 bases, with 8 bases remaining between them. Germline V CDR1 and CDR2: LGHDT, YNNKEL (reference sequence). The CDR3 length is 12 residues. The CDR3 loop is CASSSGGGELFF. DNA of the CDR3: TGTGCCAGCAGCTCCGGGGGCGGGGAGCTGTTTTTT.

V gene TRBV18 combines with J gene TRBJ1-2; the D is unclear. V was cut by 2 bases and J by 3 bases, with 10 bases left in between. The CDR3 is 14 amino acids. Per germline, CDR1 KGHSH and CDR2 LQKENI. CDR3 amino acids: CASSPGAADYGYTF. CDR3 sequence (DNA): TGTGCCAGCTCACCAGGCGCGGCGGACTATGGCTACACCTTC.

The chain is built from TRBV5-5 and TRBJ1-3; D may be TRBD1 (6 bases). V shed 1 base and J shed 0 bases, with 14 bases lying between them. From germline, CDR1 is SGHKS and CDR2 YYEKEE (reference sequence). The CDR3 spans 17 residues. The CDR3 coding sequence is TGTGCCAGCAGCTTGACTCTGACAGGCAACTCTGGAAACACCATATATTTT. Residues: CASSLTLTGNSGNTIYF.

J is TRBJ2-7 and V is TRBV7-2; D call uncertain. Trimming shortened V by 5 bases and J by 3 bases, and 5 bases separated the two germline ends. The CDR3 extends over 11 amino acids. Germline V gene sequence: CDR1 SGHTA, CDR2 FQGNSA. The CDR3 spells CASSPNYEQYF. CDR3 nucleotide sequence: TGTGCCAGCAGCCCTAACTACGAGCAGTACTTC.

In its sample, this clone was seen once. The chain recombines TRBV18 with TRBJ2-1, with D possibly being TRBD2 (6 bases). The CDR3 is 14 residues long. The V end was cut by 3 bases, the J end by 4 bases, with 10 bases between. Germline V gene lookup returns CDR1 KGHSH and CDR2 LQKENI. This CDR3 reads CASSPDGLYNEQFF. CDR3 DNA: TGTGCCAGCTCACCTGACGGACTATACAATGAGCAGTTCTTC.

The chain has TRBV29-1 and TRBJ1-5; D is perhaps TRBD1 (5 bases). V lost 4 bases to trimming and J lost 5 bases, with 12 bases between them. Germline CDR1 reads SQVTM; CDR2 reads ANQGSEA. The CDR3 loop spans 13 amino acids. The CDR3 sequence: CSVAEGRDQPQHF. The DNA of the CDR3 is TGCAGCGTTGCGGAGGGGCGCGATCAGCCCCAGCATTTT.

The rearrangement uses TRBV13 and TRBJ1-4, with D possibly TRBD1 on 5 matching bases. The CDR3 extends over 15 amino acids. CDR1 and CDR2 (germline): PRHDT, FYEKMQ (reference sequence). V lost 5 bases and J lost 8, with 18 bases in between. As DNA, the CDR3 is TGTGCCAGCAGCGGTTCCGGGACTCGAGGCGAAAAACTGTTTTTT. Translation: CASSGSGTRGEKLFF.

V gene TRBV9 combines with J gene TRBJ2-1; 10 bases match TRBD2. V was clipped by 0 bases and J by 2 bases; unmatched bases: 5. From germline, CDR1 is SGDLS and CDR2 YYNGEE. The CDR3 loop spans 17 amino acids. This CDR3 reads CASSVGIAGGPYNEQFF. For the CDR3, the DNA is TGTGCCAGCAGCGTAGGAATAGCGGGAGGACCCTACAATGAGCAGTTCTTC.

CDR3 coding DNA: TGTGCCAGCAGTCCACAGGGTCGTGAGACCCAGTACTTC. As protein: CASSPQGRETQYF. The rearrangement links TRBV5-4 to TRBJ2-5; possibly TRBD1 for D (6 bases). The V end lost 5 bases, the J end lost 5 bases, and 13 bases lay between the germline ends. This CDR3 is 13 amino acids long. Germline assignment: CDR1 SGHNT and CDR2 YYREEE (reference sequence).

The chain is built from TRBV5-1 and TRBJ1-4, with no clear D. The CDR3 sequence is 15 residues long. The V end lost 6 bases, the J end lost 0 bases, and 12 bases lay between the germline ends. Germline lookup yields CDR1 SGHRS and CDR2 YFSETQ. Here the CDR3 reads CASMQVTTTNEKLFF. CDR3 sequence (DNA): TGCGCCAGCATGCAGGTGACAACAACTAATGAAAAACTGTTTTTT.

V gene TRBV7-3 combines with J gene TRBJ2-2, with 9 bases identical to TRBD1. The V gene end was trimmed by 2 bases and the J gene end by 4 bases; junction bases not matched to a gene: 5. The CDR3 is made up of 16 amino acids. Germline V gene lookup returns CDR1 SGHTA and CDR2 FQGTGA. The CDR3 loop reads CASSLAPGQGTGELFF. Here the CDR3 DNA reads TGTGCCAGCAGCTTAGCCCCGGGACAGGGCACCGGGGAGCTGTTTTTT.

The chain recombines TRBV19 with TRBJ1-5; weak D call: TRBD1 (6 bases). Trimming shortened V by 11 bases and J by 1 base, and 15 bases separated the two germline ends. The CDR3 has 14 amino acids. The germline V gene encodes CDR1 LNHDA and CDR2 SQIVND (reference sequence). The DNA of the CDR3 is TGTGCCGGATCACAGGGTTCGAGCAATCAGCCCCAGCATTTT. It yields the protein CAGSQGSSNQPQHF.

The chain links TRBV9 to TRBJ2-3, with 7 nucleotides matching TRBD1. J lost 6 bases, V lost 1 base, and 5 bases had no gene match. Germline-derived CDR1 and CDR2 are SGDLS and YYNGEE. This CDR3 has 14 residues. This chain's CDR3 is CASSVTTGWDTQYF. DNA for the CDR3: TGTGCCAGCAGCGTAACGACAGGGTGGGATACGCAGTATTTT.

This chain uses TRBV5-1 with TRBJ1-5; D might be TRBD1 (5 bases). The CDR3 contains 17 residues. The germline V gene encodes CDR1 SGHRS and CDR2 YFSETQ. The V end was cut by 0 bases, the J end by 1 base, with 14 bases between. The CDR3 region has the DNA TGCGCCAGCAGCTTGGAACCTTCAGGGTTGAGCAATCAGCCCCAGCATTTT. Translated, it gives CASSLEPSGLSNQPQHF.

CDR3 sequence (DNA): TGTGCCAGCAGTCAAGAGGGGGCGCGGGGTTCTTATGGCTACACCTTC. It encodes CASSQEGARGSYGYTF. The rearrangement links TRBV6-1 to TRBJ1-2, with 7 bases that match TRBD1. The germline CDR1 and CDR2 sequences are MNHNS and SASEGT. After removal of 5 bases from V and 5 bases from J, the junction contained 14 bases not matched to a gene. This CDR3 contains 16 residues.

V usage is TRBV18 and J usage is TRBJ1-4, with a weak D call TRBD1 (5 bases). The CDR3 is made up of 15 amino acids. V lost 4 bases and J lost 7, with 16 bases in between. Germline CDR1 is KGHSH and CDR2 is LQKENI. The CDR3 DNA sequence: TGTGCCAGCTCACGCCAGACAGCCTATGGTGAAAAACTGTTTTTT. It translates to CASSRQTAYGEKLFF.

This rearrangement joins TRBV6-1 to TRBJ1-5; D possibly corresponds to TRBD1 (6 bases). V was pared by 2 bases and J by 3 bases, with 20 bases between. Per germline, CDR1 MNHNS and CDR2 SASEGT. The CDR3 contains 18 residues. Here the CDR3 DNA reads TGTGCCAGCAGTGAAACTGGAACGGGACACCATATCAATCAGCCCCAGCATTTT. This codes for CASSETGTGHHINQPQHF.

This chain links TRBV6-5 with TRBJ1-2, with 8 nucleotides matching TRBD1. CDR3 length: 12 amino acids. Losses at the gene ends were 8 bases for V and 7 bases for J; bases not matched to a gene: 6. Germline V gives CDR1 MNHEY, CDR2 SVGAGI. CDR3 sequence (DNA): TGTGCCAGCGGACAGGGAGGTTTTGGCTACACCTTC. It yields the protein CASGQGGFGYTF.

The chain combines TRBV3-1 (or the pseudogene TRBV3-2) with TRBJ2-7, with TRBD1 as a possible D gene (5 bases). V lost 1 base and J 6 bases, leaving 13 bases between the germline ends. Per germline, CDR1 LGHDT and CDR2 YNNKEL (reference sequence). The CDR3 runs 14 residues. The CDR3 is CASSQGWGPGEQYF. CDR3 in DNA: TGTGCCAGCAGCCAAGGTTGGGGCCCTGGCGAGCAGTACTTC.

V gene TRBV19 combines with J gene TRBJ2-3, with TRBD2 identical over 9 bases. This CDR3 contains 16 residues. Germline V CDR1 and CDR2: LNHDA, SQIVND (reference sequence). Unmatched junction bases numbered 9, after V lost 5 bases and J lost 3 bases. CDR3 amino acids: CASSVLAGTATDTQYF. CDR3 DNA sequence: TGTGCCAGTAGTGTCCTAGCGGGGACTGCGACAGATACGCAGTATTTT. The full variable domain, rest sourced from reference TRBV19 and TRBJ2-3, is DGGITQSPKYLFRKEGQNVTLSCEQNLNHDAMYWYRQDPGQGLRLIYYSQIVNDFQKGDIAEGYSVSREKKESFPLTVTSAQKNPTAFYLCASSVLAGTATDTQYFGPGTRLTVL.

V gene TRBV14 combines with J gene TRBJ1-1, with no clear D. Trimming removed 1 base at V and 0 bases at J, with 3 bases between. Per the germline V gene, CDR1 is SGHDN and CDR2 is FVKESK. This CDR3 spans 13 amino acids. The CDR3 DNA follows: TGTGCCAGCAGCCAAGCTATGAACACTGAAGCTTTCTTT. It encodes CASSQAMNTEAFF.